The rows below give T cell receptor beta chains drawn from one sample of a study of T cells in Graves' hyperthyroidism and ophthalmopathy. TCRdb reprocessed the multiplex PCR reads with MiXCR, giving one entry per CDR3 protein. The sample gives fewer than 500,000 distinct CDR3 sequences, roughly 14% of which show up once; approximately 13% is in the top ten. The sequenced material came from blood. These receptor sequences come from a man younger than 35 with Graves' ophthalmopathy. The CDR3 runs from the conserved cysteine through the conserved F or W. D genes are given only for firm matches. Size tells how often a clone was seen (once, few, many) or the class of an expanded clone, and some rows leave it out.

d_call: NA; clone_size: NA; j_call: TRBJ2-3; v_call: TRBV27; cdr3_aa: CASSFGQGLGTQYF
d_call: NA; clone_size: many; j_call: TRBJ2-7; v_call: TRBV12-3/TRBV12-4; cdr3_aa: CASSFGEDLYEQYF
d_call: TRBD1; clone_size: many; j_call: TRBJ1-1; v_call: TRBV3-1; cdr3_aa: CASSRQGGTEAFF
d_call: NA; clone_size: many; j_call: TRBJ2-7; v_call: TRBV28; cdr3_aa: CASQPRPGPPYEQYF
d_call: NA; clone_size: NA; j_call: TRBJ1-1; v_call: TRBV7-9; cdr3_aa: CASSLRRYRRLDLMNTEAFF
d_call: TRBD1; clone_size: NA; j_call: TRBJ2-7; v_call: TRBV20-1; cdr3_aa: CSASDIEYRGSLSYEQYF
d_call: TRBD2; clone_size: few; j_call: TRBJ2-7; v_call: TRBV29-1; cdr3_aa: CSVVSLAGGIYEQYF
d_call: NA; clone_size: NA; j_call: TRBJ1-1; v_call: TRBV5-1; cdr3_aa: CASSVMGVNTEAFF
d_call: TRBD1; clone_size: many; j_call: TRBJ2-5; v_call: TRBV6-1; cdr3_aa: CASSPWTGDETQYF
d_call: TRBD1; clone_size: many; j_call: TRBJ2-7; v_call: TRBV5-1; cdr3_aa: CASSSLTGGYEQYF
d_call: TRBD2; clone_size: few; j_call: TRBJ2-1; v_call: TRBV19; cdr3_aa: CASSMGGSEQFF
d_call: NA; clone_size: many; j_call: TRBJ1-5; v_call: TRBV18; cdr3_aa: CASGDDPNQPQHF
d_call: NA; clone_size: many; j_call: TRBJ2-3; v_call: TRBV6-5; cdr3_aa: CASSYPPGTASRPGGGTDTQYF
d_call: TRBD2; clone_size: few; j_call: TRBJ2-5; v_call: TRBV2; cdr3_aa: CASQGLQETQYF
d_call: TRBD1; clone_size: NA; j_call: TRBJ2-3; v_call: TRBV2; cdr3_aa: CASSSGGQRRDTQYF
d_call: TRBD2; clone_size: many; j_call: TRBJ2-1; v_call: TRBV7-2; cdr3_aa: CASSLAASGITEQFF
d_call: TRBD2; clone_size: many; j_call: TRBJ2-7; v_call: TRBV18; cdr3_aa: CASSPRLAGSDEQYF
d_call: NA; clone_size: NA; j_call: TRBJ1-2; v_call: TRBV28; cdr3_aa: CASSPGTESYGYTF
d_call: TRBD1; clone_size: NA; j_call: TRBJ2-1; v_call: TRBV5-1; cdr3_aa: CASSVDRASIDEQFF
d_call: NA; clone_size: many; j_call: TRBJ2-5; v_call: TRBV7-9; cdr3_aa: CASSSDTYQETQYF
d_call: TRBD2; clone_size: many; j_call: TRBJ2-3; v_call: TRBV11-2; cdr3_aa: CASSLTAGVLYGSTDTQYF
d_call: TRBD2; clone_size: NA; j_call: TRBJ2-1; v_call: TRBV15; cdr3_aa: CATSRIKDTSGIRNEQFF
d_call: NA; clone_size: NA; j_call: TRBJ2-4; v_call: TRBV5-6; cdr3_aa: CASSLNYQGNIQYF
d_call: NA; clone_size: many; j_call: TRBJ2-7; v_call: TRBV15; cdr3_aa: CATSRGDYEQYF
d_call: NA; clone_size: many; j_call: TRBJ2-2; v_call: TRBV7-2; cdr3_aa: CASSPRGSTGELFF
d_call: NA; clone_size: NA; j_call: TRBJ1-3; v_call: TRBV9; cdr3_aa: CASSVDGSGNTIYF
d_call: TRBD2; clone_size: NA; j_call: TRBJ2-7; v_call: TRBV7-9; cdr3_aa: CASSHRTSGYEQYF
d_call: NA; clone_size: NA; j_call: TRBJ2-7; v_call: TRBV4-2; cdr3_aa: CASSQAPDSEQYF
d_call: NA; clone_size: few; j_call: TRBJ2-5; v_call: TRBV19; cdr3_aa: CASSLYRWETQYF
d_call: TRBD2; clone_size: NA; j_call: TRBJ2-7; v_call: TRBV20-1; cdr3_aa: CSARDLKTSGSNEQYF
d_call: TRBD1; clone_size: few; j_call: TRBJ2-7; v_call: TRBV6-2/TRBV6-3; cdr3_aa: CASSYDRRGLEQYF
d_call: NA; clone_size: many; j_call: TRBJ2-5; v_call: TRBV5-1; cdr3_aa: CASSVDRLTQYF
d_call: TRBD1; clone_size: NA; j_call: TRBJ2-7; v_call: TRBV2; cdr3_aa: CASSPTGQGKRKQYF